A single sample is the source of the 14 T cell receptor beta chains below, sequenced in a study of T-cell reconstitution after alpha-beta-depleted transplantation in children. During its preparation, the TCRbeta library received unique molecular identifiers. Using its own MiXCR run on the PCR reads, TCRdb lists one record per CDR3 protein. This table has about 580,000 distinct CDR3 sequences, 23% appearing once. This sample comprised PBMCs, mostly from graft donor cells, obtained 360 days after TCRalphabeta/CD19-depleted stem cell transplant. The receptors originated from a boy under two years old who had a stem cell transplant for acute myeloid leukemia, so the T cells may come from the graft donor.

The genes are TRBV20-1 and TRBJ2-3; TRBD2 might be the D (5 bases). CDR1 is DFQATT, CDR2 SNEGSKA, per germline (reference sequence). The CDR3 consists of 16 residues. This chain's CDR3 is CRGEYILTPRTDTQYF. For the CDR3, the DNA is TGCAGGGGAGAGTACATCTTAACGCCCCGCACAGATACGCAGTATTTT.

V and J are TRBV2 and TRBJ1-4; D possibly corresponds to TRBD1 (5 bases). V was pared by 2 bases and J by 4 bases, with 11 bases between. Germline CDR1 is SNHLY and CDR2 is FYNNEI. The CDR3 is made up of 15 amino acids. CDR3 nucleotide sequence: TGTGCCAGCAGTGAATCGGGACGGATTAATGAAAAACTGTTTTTT. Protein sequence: CASSESGRINEKLFF.

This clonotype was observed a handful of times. The CDR3 reads CSVTRDRGTYEQYF. The CDR3 bases are TGCAGCGTTACCAGGGACAGGGGCACGTACGAGCAGTACTTC. The V and J genes are TRBV29-1 and TRBJ2-7; 10 positions agree with TRBD1. V lost 5 bases to trimming and J lost 4 bases; unmatched junction nucleotides: 8. Germline V lookup: CDR1 SQVTM, CDR2 ANQGSEA. This CDR3 contains 14 residues.

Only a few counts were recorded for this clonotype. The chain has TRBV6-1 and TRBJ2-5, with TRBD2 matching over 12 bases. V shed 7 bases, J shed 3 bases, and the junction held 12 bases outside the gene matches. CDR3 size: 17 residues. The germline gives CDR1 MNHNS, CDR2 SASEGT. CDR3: CASNSLRTSGEKETQYF. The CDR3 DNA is TGTGCCAGCAACTCCCTCCGGACTAGCGGGGAGAAAGAGACCCAGTACTTC.

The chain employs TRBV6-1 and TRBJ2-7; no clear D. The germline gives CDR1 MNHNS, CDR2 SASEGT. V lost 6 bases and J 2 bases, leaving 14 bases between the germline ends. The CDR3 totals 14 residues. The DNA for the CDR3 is TGTGCCAGCAGCCCAACCAGTCTAGCCTACGAGCAGTACTTC. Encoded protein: CASSPTSLAYEQYF.

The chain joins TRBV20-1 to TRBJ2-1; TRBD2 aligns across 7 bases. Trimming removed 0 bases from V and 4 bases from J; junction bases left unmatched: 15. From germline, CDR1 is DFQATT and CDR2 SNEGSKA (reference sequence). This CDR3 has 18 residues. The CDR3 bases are TGCAGTGCTAGAGATCTGACAAGCGGGGCGGGGCCTTACAATGAGCAGTTCTTC. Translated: CSARDLTSGAGPYNEQFF.

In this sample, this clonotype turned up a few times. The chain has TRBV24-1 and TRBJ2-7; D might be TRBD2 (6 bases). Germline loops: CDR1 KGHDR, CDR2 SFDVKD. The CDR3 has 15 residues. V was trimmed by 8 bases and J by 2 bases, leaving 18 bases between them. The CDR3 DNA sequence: TGTGCCACCACCCCCTTTGTGGAGGGCACCTACGAGCAGTACGTC. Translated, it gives CATTPFVEGTYEQYV.

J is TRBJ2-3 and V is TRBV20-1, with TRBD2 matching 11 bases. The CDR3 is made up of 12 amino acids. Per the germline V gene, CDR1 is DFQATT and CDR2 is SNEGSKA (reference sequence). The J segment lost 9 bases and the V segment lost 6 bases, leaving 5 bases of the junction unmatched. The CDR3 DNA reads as TGCAGTGCCAAAATAGCGGGGGGGACGCAGTATTTT. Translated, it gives CSAKIAGGTQYF.

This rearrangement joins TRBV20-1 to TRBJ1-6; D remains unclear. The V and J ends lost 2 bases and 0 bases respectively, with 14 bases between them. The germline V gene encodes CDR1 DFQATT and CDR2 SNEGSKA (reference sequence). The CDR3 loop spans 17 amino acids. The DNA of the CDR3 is TGCAGTGCTAGAACCACGACCGAAAGCTCCTATAATTCACCCCTCCACTTT. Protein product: CSARTTTESSYNSPLHF.

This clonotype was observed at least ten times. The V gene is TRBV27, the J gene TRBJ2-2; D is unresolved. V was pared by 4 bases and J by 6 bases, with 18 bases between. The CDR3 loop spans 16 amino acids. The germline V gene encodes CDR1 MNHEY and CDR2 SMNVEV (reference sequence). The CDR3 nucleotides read TGTGCCAGCAGTTCCCTACCACTCATTTGGGCCGGGGAGCTGTTTTTT. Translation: CASSSLPLIWAGELFF.

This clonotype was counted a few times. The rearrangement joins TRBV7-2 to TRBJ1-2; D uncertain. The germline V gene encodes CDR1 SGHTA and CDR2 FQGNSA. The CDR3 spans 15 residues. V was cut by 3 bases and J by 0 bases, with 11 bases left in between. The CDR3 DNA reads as TGTGCCAGCAGCTTGGACGGAGGAGCTAACTATGGCTACACCTTC. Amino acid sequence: CASSLDGGANYGYTF.

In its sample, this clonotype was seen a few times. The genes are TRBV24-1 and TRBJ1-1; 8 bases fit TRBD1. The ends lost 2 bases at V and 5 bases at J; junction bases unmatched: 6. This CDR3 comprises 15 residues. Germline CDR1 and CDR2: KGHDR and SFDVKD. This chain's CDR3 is CATSDSDTGGTEAFF. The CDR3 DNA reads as TGTGCCACCAGTGATTCCGACACAGGGGGGACTGAAGCTTTCTTT.

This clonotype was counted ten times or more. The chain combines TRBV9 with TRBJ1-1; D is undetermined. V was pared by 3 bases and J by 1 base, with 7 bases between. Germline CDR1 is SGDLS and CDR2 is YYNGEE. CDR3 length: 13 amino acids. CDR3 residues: CASSAPENTEAFF. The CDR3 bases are TGTGCCAGCAGCGCCCCAGAGAACACTGAAGCTTTCTTT. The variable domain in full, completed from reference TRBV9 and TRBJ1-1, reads DSGVTQTPKHLITATGQRVTLRCSPRSGDLSVYWYQQSLDQGLQFLIQYYNGEERAKGNILERFSAQQFPDLHSELNLSSLELGDSALYFCASSAPENTEAFFGQGTRLTVV.

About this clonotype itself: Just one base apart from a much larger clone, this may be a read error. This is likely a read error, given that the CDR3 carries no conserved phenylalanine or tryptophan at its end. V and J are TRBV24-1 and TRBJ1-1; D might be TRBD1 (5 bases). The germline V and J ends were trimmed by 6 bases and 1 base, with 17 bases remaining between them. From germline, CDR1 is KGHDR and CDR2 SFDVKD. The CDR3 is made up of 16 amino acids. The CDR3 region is CATSSFGGVPNTEAFS. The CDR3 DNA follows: TGTGCCACCAGTTCCTTCGGAGGGGTTCCGAACACTGAAGCTTTCTCT.